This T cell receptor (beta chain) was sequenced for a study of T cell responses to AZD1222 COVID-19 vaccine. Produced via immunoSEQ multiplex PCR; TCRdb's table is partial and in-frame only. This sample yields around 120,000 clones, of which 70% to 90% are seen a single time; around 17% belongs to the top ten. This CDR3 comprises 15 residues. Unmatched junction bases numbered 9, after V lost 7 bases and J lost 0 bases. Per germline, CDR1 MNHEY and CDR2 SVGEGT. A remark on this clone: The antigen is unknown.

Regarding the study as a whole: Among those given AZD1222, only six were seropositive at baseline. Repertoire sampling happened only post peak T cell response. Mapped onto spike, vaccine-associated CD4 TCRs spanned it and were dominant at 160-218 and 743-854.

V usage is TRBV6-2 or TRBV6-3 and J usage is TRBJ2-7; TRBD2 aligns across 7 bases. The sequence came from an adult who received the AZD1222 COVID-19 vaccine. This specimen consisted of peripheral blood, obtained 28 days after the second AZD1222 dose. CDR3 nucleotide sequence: TGTGCCAGCACCCCAGGCGGGGGAAGCTCCTACGAGCAGTACTTC. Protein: CASTPGGGSSYEQYF.